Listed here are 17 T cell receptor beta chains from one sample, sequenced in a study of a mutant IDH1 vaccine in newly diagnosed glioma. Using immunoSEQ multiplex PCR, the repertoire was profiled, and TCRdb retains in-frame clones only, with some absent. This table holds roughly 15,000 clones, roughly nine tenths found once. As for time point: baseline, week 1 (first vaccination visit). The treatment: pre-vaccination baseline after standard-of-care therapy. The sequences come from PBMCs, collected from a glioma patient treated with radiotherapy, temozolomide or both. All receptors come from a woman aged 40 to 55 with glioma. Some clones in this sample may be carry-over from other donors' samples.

The CDR3 protein is CASGSLGSRRGYTF. The CDR3 region has the DNA TGTGCCAGCGGATCTCTGGGGTCAAGGAGGGGCTACACCTTC. The chain links TRBV6-1 to TRBJ1-2; D ambiguous. The germline CDR1 and CDR2 sequences are MNHNS and SASEGT. The CDR3 runs 14 residues. V lost 8 bases and J 8 bases, leaving 21 bases between the germline ends.

CDR3 nucleotides: TGTGCCAGCAGCTTTTATGCGGGCCAAGAGACCCAGTACTTC. It specifies CASSFYAGQETQYF. The genes are TRBV11-2 and TRBJ2-5; weak D call: TRBD2 (5 bases). This CDR3 spans 14 amino acids. V was trimmed by 3 bases and J by 1 base, leaving 9 bases between them. The germline V gene encodes CDR1 SGHAT and CDR2 FQNNGV.

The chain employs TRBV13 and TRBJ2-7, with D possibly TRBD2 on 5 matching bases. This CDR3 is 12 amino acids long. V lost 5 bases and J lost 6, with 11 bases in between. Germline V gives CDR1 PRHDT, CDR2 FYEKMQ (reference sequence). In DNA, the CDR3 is TGTGCCAGCAGCCTCGGTGAGGGCGAGCAGTACTTC. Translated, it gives CASSLGEGEQYF.

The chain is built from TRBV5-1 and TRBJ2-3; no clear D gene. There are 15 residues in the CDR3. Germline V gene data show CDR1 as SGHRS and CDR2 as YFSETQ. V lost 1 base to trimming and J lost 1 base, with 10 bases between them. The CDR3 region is CASSLFPTGTDTQYF. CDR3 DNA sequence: TGCGCCAGCAGCTTGTTTCCCACAGGCACAGATACGCAGTATTTT.

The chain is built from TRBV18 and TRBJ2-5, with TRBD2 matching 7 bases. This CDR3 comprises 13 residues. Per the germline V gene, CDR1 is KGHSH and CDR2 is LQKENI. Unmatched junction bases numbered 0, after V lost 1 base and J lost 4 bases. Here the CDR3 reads CASSPRGGETQYF. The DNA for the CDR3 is TGTGCCAGCTCACCACGGGGGGGAGAGACCCAGTACTTC.

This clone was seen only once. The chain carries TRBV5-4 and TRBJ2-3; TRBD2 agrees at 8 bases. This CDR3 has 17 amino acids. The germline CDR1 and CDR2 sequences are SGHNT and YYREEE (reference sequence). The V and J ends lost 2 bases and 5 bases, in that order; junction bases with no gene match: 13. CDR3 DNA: TGTGCCAGCAGCTTCTTCCAGGGGTTAGCGGGGCAAGATACGCAGTATTTT. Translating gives CASSFFQGLAGQDTQYF.

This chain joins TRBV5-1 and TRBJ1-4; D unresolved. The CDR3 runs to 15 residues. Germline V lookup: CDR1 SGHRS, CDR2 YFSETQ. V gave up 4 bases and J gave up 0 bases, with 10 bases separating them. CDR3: CASSPRVATNEKLFF. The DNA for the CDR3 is TGCGCCAGCAGCCCAAGGGTAGCAACTAATGAAAAACTGTTTTTT.

The CDR3 nucleotides are TGCGCCAGCAGCTTGTCTGAAGGAGGGACCACCAACTATGGCTACACCTTC. It translates to CASSLSEGGTTNYGYTF. The chain uses TRBV5-1 and TRBJ1-2, with D possibly TRBD1 on 5 matching bases. This CDR3 comprises 17 residues. Germline CDR1 SGHRS, CDR2 YFSETQ. Trimming cost V 1 base and J 2 bases, with 18 bases left between them.

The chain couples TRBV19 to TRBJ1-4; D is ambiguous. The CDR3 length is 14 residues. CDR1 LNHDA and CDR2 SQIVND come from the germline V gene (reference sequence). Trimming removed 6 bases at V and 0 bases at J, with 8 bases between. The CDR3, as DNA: TGTGCCAGTAGAGGACTTGCAACTAATGAAAAACTGTTTTTT. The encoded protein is CASRGLATNEKLFF.

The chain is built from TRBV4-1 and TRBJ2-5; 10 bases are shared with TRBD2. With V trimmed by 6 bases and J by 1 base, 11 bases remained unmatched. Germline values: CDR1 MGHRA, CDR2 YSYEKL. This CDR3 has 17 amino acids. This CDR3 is CASRERLAGGLQETQYF. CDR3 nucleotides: TGCGCCAGCAGGGAAAGGTTAGCGGGAGGTCTCCAAGAGACCCAGTACTTC.

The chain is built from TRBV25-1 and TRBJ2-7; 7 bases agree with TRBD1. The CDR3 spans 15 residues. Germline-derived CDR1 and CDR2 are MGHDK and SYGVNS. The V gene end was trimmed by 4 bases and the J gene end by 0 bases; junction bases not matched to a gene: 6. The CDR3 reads CASSGGQGVSYEQYF. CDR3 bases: TGTGCCAGCAGTGGCGGCCAGGGGGTCTCCTACGAGCAGTACTTC.

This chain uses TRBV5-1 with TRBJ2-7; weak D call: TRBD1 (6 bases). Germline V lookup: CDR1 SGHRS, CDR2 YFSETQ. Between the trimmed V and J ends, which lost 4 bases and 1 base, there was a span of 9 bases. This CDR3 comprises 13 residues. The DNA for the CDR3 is TGCGCCAGCAGCATCACAGGGTCCTACGAGCAGTACTTC. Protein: CASSITGSYEQYF.

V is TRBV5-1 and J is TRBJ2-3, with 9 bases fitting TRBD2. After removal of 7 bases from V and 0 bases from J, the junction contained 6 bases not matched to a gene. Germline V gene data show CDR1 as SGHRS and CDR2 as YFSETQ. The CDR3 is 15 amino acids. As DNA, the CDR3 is TGCGCCAGCCGTAAGCGGGGGGCTAGCACAGATACGCAGTATTTT. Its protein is CASRKRGASTDTQYF.

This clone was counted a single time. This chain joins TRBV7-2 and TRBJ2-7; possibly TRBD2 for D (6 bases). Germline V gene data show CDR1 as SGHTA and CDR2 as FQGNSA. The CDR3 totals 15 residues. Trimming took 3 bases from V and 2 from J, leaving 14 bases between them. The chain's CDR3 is CASSLEREAPYEQYF. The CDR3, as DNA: TGTGCCAGCAGCTTGGAGAGGGAGGCCCCCTACGAGCAGTACTTC. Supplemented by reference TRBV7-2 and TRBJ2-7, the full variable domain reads GAGVSQSPSNKVTEKGKDVELRCDPISGHTALYWYRQSLGQGLEFLIYFQGNSAPDKSGLPSDRFSAERTGGSVSTLTIQRTQQEDSAVYLCASSLEREAPYEQYFGPGTRLTVT.

Here the CDR3 reads CATSRDLGHRQPQHF. In nucleotides, the CDR3 is TGTGCCACCAGCAGAGATTTGGGACACCGTCAGCCCCAGCATTTT. V is TRBV15 and J is TRBJ1-5, with D possibly TRBD1 on 6 matching bases. The CDR3 has 15 amino acids. Germline V CDR1 and CDR2: LNHNV, YYDKDF (reference sequence). V was shortened by 0 bases and J by 6 bases, with 12 bases between the two germline ends.

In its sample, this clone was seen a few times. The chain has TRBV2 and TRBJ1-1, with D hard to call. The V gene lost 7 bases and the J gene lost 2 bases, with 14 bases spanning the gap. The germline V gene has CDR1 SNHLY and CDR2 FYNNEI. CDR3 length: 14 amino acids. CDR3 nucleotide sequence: TGTGCCAGCAAGATCGTTAACGGAAACACTGAAGCTTTCTTT. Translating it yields CASKIVNGNTEAFF.

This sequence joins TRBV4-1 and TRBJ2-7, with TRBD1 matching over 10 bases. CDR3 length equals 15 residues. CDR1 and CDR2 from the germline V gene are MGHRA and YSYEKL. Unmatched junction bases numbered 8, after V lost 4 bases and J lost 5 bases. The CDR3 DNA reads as TGCGCCAGCAGCCCCCGGGACAGGGGATCTCACGAGCAGTACTTC. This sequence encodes CASSPRDRGSHEQYF.